These 21 T cell receptor beta chains were all obtained from the same sample, sequenced in a study of CD8+ T cells in alopecia areata. Treatment: oral pan-JAK inhibitor, 5-10 mg twice daily. Extracted RNA was reverse transcribed, and the resulting cDNA served as sequencing template. Assay: immunoSEQ multiplex PCR; the TCRdb copy retains only in-frame clones and omits some. This sample yields 200,000 or so clones, of which roughly 50% are seen a single time; approximately 5.1% belongs to the top ten. The sample in question was CD4+ T cells sorted from blood, obtained at week 24, from a patient treated with tofacitinib. All receptors come from a human donor with alopecia areata.

This clone turned up a few times. This rearrangement joins TRBV28 to TRBJ2-7, with TRBD2 as a possible D gene (6 bases). CDR1 and CDR2 from the germline V gene are MDHEN and SYDVKM. V was pared by 5 bases and J by 5 bases, with 19 bases between. The CDR3 loop spans 15 amino acids. As DNA, the CDR3 is TGTGCCAGCAGTCCAAGACTAGAGGAACGCGACGAGCAGTACTTC. Amino acid sequence: CASSPRLEERDEQYF.

A few counts support this clone. The chain employs TRBV4-2 and TRBJ2-2; D possibly matches TRBD1 or TRBD2 (5 bases each). Per germline, CDR1 LGHNA and CDR2 YNFKEQ. V was clipped by 1 base and J by 9 bases, with 21 bases between them. This CDR3 has 17 residues. Written as DNA, the CDR3 is TGTGCCAGCAGCCAAGGTGCCGGGGTGGGGCGTGAAAGGGAGCTGTTTTTT. This sequence encodes CASSQGAGVGRERELFF.

The rearrangement links TRBV12-5 to TRBJ2-7; 9 nucleotides agree with TRBD1. The germline gives CDR1 LGHNT, CDR2 FRNRAP. This CDR3 comprises 14 residues. The V and J ends lost 6 bases and 6 bases, in that order; junction bases with no gene match: 9. This CDR3 reads CASGPGTGFSEQYF. In DNA, the CDR3 is TGTGCTAGTGGCCCCGGGACAGGGTTTTCCGAGCAGTACTTC.

The rearrangement links TRBV29-1 to TRBJ2-5, with D possibly being TRBD2 (6 bases). CDR1 SQVTM and CDR2 ANQGSEA come from the germline V gene. The CDR3 length is 13 residues. Trimming left V 3 bases short and J 5 bases short, with 13 bases between. The CDR3 DNA reads as TGCAGCGTTGAGGGGGGAGCGGAGGAGACCCAGTACTTC. Amino acid sequence: CSVEGGAEETQYF.

The chain recombines TRBV30 with TRBJ2-7; D gene unclear. The CDR3 is made up of 14 amino acids. Per germline, CDR1 GTSNPN and CDR2 SVGIG (reference sequence). Trimming left V 7 bases short and J 5 bases short, with 21 bases between. CDR3 bases: TGTGCCTTGGACCCGGGTGTATTTGTGAACGAGCAGTACTTC. Its translation: CALDPGVFVNEQYF.

The chain couples TRBV6-6 to TRBJ2-5; the D gene is possibly TRBD2 (6 bases). Trimming took 4 bases from V and 2 from J, leaving 14 bases between them. Germline CDR1 reads MNHNY; CDR2 reads SVGAGI (reference sequence). This CDR3 region has 15 residues. CDR3 sequence reads: CASSSPGLGQETQYF. The DNA for the CDR3 is TGTGCCAGCAGTTCCCCGGGACTTGGACAAGAGACCCAGTACTTC.

V and J are TRBV27 and TRBJ2-1; 14 bases line up with TRBD2. The CDR3 length is 18 residues. The V gene end was trimmed by 7 bases and the J gene end by 4 bases; junction bases not matched to a gene: 12. Germline loops: CDR1 MNHEY, CDR2 SMNVEV (reference sequence). This CDR3 reads CASTVQGLAGVRYNEQFF. The CDR3 DNA reads TGTGCCAGCACAGTCCAGGGACTAGCGGGAGTAAGGTACAATGAGCAGTTCTTC.

The rearrangement joins TRBV30 to TRBJ1-5; tentative D call: TRBD1 (5 bases). CDR1 is GTSNPN, CDR2 SVGIG, per germline (reference sequence). V lost 0 bases to trimming and J lost 4 bases, with 13 bases between them. This CDR3 comprises 15 residues. CDR3 in DNA: TGTGCCTGGAGTGTGGGATGGGGGGGAAATCAGCCCCAGCATTTT. The encoded protein is CAWSVGWGGNQPQHF. The whole variable domain, remainder taken from reference TRBV30 and TRBJ1-5, is SQTIHQWPATLVQPVGSPLSLECTVEGTSNPNLYWYRQAAGRGLQLLFYSVGIGQISSEVPQNLSASRPQDRQFILSSKKLLLSDSGFYLCAWSVGWGGNQPQHFGDGTRLSIL.

The chain combines TRBV27 with TRBJ1-2; 10 nucleotides align to TRBD1. There are 12 residues in the CDR3. With 8 bases clipped from V and 13 bases from J, the junction kept 10 bases outside the gene matches. Per germline, CDR1 MNHEY and CDR2 SMNVEV (reference sequence). CDR3 loop: CASRSGQGPLTF. The CDR3 DNA is TGTGCCAGCCGGTCGGGACAGGGGCCCCTCACCTTC.

The genes are TRBV15 and TRBJ2-7; D possibly matches TRBD1 or TRBD2 (5 bases each). The V gene lost 3 bases and the J gene lost 0 bases, with 12 bases spanning the gap. The CDR3 sequence is 15 residues long. Germline V lookup: CDR1 LNHNV, CDR2 YYDKDF (reference sequence). Here the CDR3 reads CATSRGTESSYEQYF. DNA for the CDR3: TGTGCCACCAGCAGGGGGACCGAGAGCTCCTACGAGCAGTACTTC.

V gene TRBV4-3 combines with J gene TRBJ2-7; 9 nucleotides agree with TRBD2. The CDR3 consists of 17 residues. V dropped 1 base and J dropped 3; count of bases not matched to a gene: 10. Germline lookup yields CDR1 LGHNA and CDR2 YSLEER. For the CDR3, the DNA is TGCGCCAGCAGCCAAGGCCTCTCCAGGACTAGCGTCTACGAGCAGTACTTC. It specifies CASSQGLSRTSVYEQYF.

The chain combines TRBV6-1 with TRBJ2-7; D gene uncertain. CDR1 is MNHNS, CDR2 SASEGT, per germline. The germline V and J ends were trimmed by 4 bases and 0 bases, with 13 bases remaining between them. CDR3 length equals 15 residues. CDR3 sequence reads: CASSAINHSSYEQYF. The CDR3 region has the DNA TGTGCCAGCAGTGCCATAAATCACAGCTCCTACGAGCAGTACTTC.

The chain employs TRBV27 and TRBJ1-2; 7 bases are a match to TRBD1. Germline values: CDR1 MNHEY, CDR2 SMNVEV (reference sequence). The V gene end was trimmed by 5 bases and the J gene end by 4 bases; junction bases not matched to a gene: 7. The CDR3 runs to 14 residues. CDR3 region: CASSPRDSIYGYTF. CDR3 bases: TGTGCCAGCAGTCCCCGGGACAGTATCTATGGCTACACCTTC.

The chain links TRBV4-1 to TRBJ2-4; D may be TRBD2 (5 bases). Per the germline V gene, CDR1 is MGHRA and CDR2 is YSYEKL. This CDR3 has 15 amino acids. The V end lost 2 bases, the J end lost 7 bases, and 15 bases lay between the germline ends. CDR3 amino acids: CASSQREYRGNIQYF. CDR3 in DNA: TGCGCCAGCAGCCAAAGGGAATACCGAGGGAACATTCAGTACTTC.

This clone was counted only a few times. This rearrangement joins TRBV19 to TRBJ2-3, with D maybe TRBD1 (6 bases). The CDR3 loop spans 14 amino acids. V shed 5 bases and J shed 0 bases, with 9 bases lying between them. Germline CDR1 and CDR2: LNHDA and SQIVND (reference sequence). CDR3: CASSAQGSTDTQYF. CDR3 DNA: TGTGCCAGTAGTGCACAGGGAAGCACAGATACGCAGTATTTT.

The chain carries TRBV5-1 and TRBJ1-1; D is undetermined. Germline-derived CDR1 and CDR2 are SGHRS and YFSETQ. The V end lost 1 base, the J end lost 6 bases, and 10 bases lay between the germline ends. This CDR3 comprises 13 residues. The DNA of the CDR3 is TGCGCCAGCAGCTTGCAGGTCGGGGCTGAAGCTTTCTTT. This translates into CASSLQVGAEAFF. The full variable domain, completed using reference TRBV5-1 and TRBJ1-1, is KAGVTQTPRYLIKTRGQQVTLSCSPISGHRSVSWYQQTPGQGLQFLFEYFSETQRNKGNFPGRFSGRQFSNSRSEMNVSTLELGDSALYLCASSLQVGAEAFFGQGTRLTVV.

V usage is TRBV10-3 and J usage is TRBJ2-7, with 10 nucleotides matching TRBD2. The CDR3 is 14 amino acids. From germline, CDR1 is ENHRY and CDR2 SYGVKD. The ends lost 3 bases at V and 2 bases at J; junction bases unmatched: 1. The CDR3 reads CAISELAGPYEQYF. The CDR3 nucleotides are TGTGCCATCAGTGAACTAGCGGGGCCCTACGAGCAGTACTTC.

This rearrangement joins TRBV5-1 to TRBJ1-3; D may be TRBD1 (6 bases). The CDR3 covers 16 residues. V lost 0 bases, J lost 2 bases, and 12 bases lay in between. Germline CDR1 is SGHRS and CDR2 is YFSETQ. The CDR3 region is CASSLGDISAGNTIYF. CDR3 sequence (DNA): TGCGCCAGCAGCTTGGGGGACATATCTGCTGGAAACACCATATATTTT.

V and J are TRBV30 and TRBJ2-1; no firm D call. Germline CDR1 GTSNPN, CDR2 SVGIG (reference sequence). Trimming took 3 bases from V and 3 from J, leaving 6 bases between them. This CDR3 has 12 amino acids. CDR3 region: CAWSVNYNEQFF. The CDR3 nucleotides read TGTGCCTGGAGCGTGAACTACAATGAGCAGTTCTTC.

This clone has more than one count but fewer than ten. The rearrangement joins TRBV7-2 to TRBJ2-5; D unclear. The CDR3 loop spans 13 amino acids. V was clipped by 1 base and J by 10 bases, with 13 bases between them. CDR1 SGHTA and CDR2 FQGNSA come from the germline V gene. The CDR3 sequence: CASSLELRLNQYF. CDR3 in DNA: TGTGCCAGCAGCTTAGAGTTGCGACTGAACCAGTACTTC.

The chain employs TRBV5-1 and TRBJ2-3; 7 nucleotides align to TRBD2. The CDR3 loop spans 12 amino acids. The J segment lost 6 bases and the V segment lost 4 bases, leaving 2 bases of the junction unmatched. Germline-derived CDR1 and CDR2 are SGHRS and YFSETQ. For the CDR3, the DNA is TGCGCCAGCAGCGACGGGGGGGATACGCAGTATTTT. This gives the protein CASSDGGDTQYF.